These 10 T cell receptor beta chains were all obtained from the same sample, sequenced in a study of cytomegalovirus exposure and HLA in healthy donors. The study ran its PCR with 60 Vbeta and 13 Jbeta primers. Sequencing was performed with immunoSEQ multiplex PCR; in TCRdb, only in-frame clones are kept and a portion is missing. The sample carries 130,000 or so clones, around 80% recorded once. The specimen was PBMCs. These receptors all stem from a woman between 18 and 29 years old in good health and CMV-seropositive.

The chain employs TRBV30 and TRBJ1-1, with D unclear. V was cut by 0 bases and J by 1 base, with 12 bases left in between. CDR3 size: 15 residues. CDR1 and CDR2 from the germline V gene are GTSNPN and SVGIG (reference sequence). This chain's CDR3 is CAWSVLLLANTEAFF. CDR3 DNA sequence: TGTGCCTGGAGTGTACTACTGCTGGCGAACACTGAAGCTTTCTTT.

As concerns this clone: One end of the junction does not line up with germline, which may come from a read error. This sequence joins TRBV10-3 and TRBJ2-3; D remains ambiguous. Germline CDR1 and CDR2: ENHRY and SYGVKD. CDR3 size: 12 residues. The CDR3 reads CAISVSTDTQYF. The CDR3 DNA is TGTGCCATCAGTGTTAGCACCGATACGCAGTATTTT.

The chain couples TRBV5-4 to TRBJ2-1; possible D gene TRBD1, 6 bases. CDR1 is SGHNT, CDR2 YYREEE, per germline (reference sequence). The V gene lost 2 bases and the J gene lost 7 bases, with 13 bases spanning the gap. The CDR3 is 14 residues long. The CDR3 DNA reads TGTGCCAGCAGCTTTCTTAACGGGACAAATGAGCAGTTCTTC. Amino acids: CASSFLNGTNEQFF.

About this clone itself: One junction end disagrees with the germline gene, perhaps due to a read error. This rearrangement joins TRBV7-7 to TRBJ2-3; TRBD1 matches at 7 bases. Germline V gene data show CDR1 as SSHAT and CDR2 as FNYEAQ (reference sequence). The CDR3 sequence is 13 residues long. The CDR3 bases are TGTGCCAGCAGCAGGGACAGCACAGATATGCAGTATTTT. Translating gives CASSRDSTDMQYF.

The rearrangement links TRBV5-6 to TRBJ1-3; 10 positions agree with TRBD1. CDR3 length: 16 amino acids. V was pared by 3 bases and J by 2 bases, with 5 bases of the junction left unmatched. Germline CDR1 and CDR2: SGHDT and YYEEEE. The CDR3 sequence is CASSSFGTGAGNTIYF. The CDR3 DNA sequence: TGTGCCAGCAGCTCTTTCGGGACAGGGGCTGGAAACACCATATATTTT.

The chain recombines TRBV5-1 with TRBJ2-1; D perhaps matches TRBD2 (7 bases). The CDR3 sequence is 15 residues long. V gave up 5 bases and J gave up 5 bases, with 17 bases separating them. The germline V gene has CDR1 SGHRS and CDR2 YFSETQ. The CDR3: CASSWGGLDDNEQFF. CDR3 in DNA: TGCGCCAGCAGTTGGGGGGGGCTTGACGACAATGAGCAGTTCTTC.

V usage is TRBV2 and J usage is TRBJ1-5; no reliable D call. Trimming stripped 6 bases from V and 0 bases from J, with 12 bases between. CDR3 length: 15 residues. CDR1 is SNHLY and CDR2 is FYNNEI in the germline V gene. CDR3 region: CASSLQNPSNQPQHF. As DNA, the CDR3 is TGTGCCAGCAGCTTACAGAACCCTAGCAATCAGCCCCAGCATTTT.

The chain carries TRBV18 and TRBJ2-7; TRBD1 is a possible D gene (6 bases). Germline V gives CDR1 KGHSH, CDR2 LQKENI. The V end lost 3 bases, the J end lost 0 bases, and 9 bases lay between the germline ends. This CDR3 comprises 14 residues. Here the CDR3 DNA reads TGTGCCAGCTCACCCGACAGGACCTCCTACGAGCAGTACTTC. Translated: CASSPDRTSYEQYF.

This clone was detected a few times. This CDR3 is CATSRGTGIYGYTF. As DNA, the CDR3 is TGTGCCACCAGCAGAGGAACGGGAATCTATGGCTACACCTTC. The chain carries TRBV15 and TRBJ1-2; D not resolved. V was cut by 1 base and J by 4 bases, with 10 bases left in between. The CDR3 covers 14 residues. Per germline, CDR1 LNHNV and CDR2 YYDKDF (reference sequence).

The rearrangement links TRBV6-1 to TRBJ1-2; the D gene is possibly TRBD1 (6 bases). Germline values: CDR1 MNHNS, CDR2 SASEGT. The CDR3 has 14 residues. V gave up 3 bases and J gave up 6 bases, with 14 bases separating them. CDR3 sequence (DNA): TGTGCCAGCAGTGATCCCGGGACAAGGGATGGCTACACCTTC. It specifies CASSDPGTRDGYTF.